Detailed here is one T cell receptor beta chain. This entry belongs to a study of blood T cell repertoires in COVID-19. Profiling relied on immunoSEQ multiplex PCR, and the TCRdb table lists in-frame clones only, not all of them. Of about 130,000 clones in the sample, approximately 84% were seen once. Trimming pared 0 bases from V and 4 bases from J, leaving 8 bases between. From germline, CDR1 is LNHDA and CDR2 SQIVND (reference sequence). This CDR3 comprises 14 residues. The sample taken for sequencing was peripheral blood. V is TRBV19 and J is TRBJ2-3, with D perhaps matching TRBD2 (6 bases). This receptor was obtained from a human donor in a cohort sampled during active COVID-19. CDR3 in amino acids: CASSIDGGADTQYF. In DNA, the CDR3 is TGTGCCAGTAGTATAGATGGAGGGGCAGATACGCAGTATTTT. The full variable domain, completed using reference TRBV19 and TRBJ2-3, is DGGITQSPKYLFRKEGQNVTLSCEQNLNHDAMYWYRQDPGQGLRLIYYSQIVNDFQKGDIAEGYSVSREKKESFPLTVTSAQKNPTAFYLCASSIDGGADTQYFGPGTRLTVL.